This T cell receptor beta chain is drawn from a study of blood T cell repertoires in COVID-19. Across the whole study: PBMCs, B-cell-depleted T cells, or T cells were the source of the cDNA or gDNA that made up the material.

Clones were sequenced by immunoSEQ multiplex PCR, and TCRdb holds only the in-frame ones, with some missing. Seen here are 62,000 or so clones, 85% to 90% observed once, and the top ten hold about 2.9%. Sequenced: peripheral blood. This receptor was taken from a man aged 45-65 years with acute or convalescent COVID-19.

CDR3 in amino acids: CASSYSDRNYGYTF. CDR3 nucleotides: TGTGCCAGCAGTTACTCGGACAGGAACTATGGCTACACCTTC. V and J are TRBV6-6 and TRBJ1-2; 7 bases are shared with TRBD1. CDR3 length: 14 amino acids. Trimming at V came to 0 bases and at J to 2 bases, leaving 0 bases not matched to a gene. Germline V gene lookup returns CDR1 MNHNY and CDR2 SVGAGI (reference sequence).